Sequencing of this TCR beta chain was carried out in a study of cytomegalovirus exposure and HLA in healthy donors (TCRdb year 2017). Broadly, across the study: In an earlier analysis of 450 to 750 of the donors, 250 to 300 Gb of sequence data and 117 million unique TCR beta sequences from about 190 million T cells were reported. To decide whether each TCR beta V gene segment behaved as functional or pseudogenic, an earlier analysis of approximately 600 of the donors relied on high-throughput TCR beta sequencing. The study aimed to test whether cataloging public T cell receptors could reveal signatures of past pathogen exposure. Genome-wide SNP genotypes for about three fifths of the 666 donors were used in a later genetic analysis, which treated that subset as a discovery cohort. High-throughput TCR immunosequencing, statistical association of individual TCRs with disease status, and machine learning were combined to predict cytomegalovirus infection status. Donor age, sex, ethnicity and CMV serostatus were collected together with the repertoire data. Because of strong linkage in the cohort, five DR-DQ haplotypes were treated as single units for association and clustering. The later analysis used no new phenotypic data to find candidate immune exposures, relying instead on TCR beta sequences and their occurrence across donors. Among some 400 genotyped donors of the cohort, an average of roughly 230,000 unique TCR beta nucleotide sequences was sequenced per donor, of which approximately 18% were non-productive. The study used immunosequencing to profile the T cell repertoires of hundreds of subjects and linked those repertoires to cytomegalovirus serostatus. An early release that covered roughly 600 HLA-typed donors contained about 300 gigabases of sequencing data and about 93 million unique TCR sequences. The number of typed donors differed by locus: about 629-630 for A, B, C, DRB1 and DQB1; some 540 for DQA1; approximately 610 for DPA1; and 450 to 480 for DPB1. The genetic ancestry cluster associated with self-reported Caucasian donors included 65% to 90% of the roughly 400 genotyped donors. HLA typing covered class I and class II loci at four-digit resolution. A later analysis re-analyzed previously published TCR beta repertoires from hundreds of donors and added high-resolution HLA genotyping to study TCR occurrence patterns. In addition to the first cohort of 500 to 850 subjects, a separate validation cohort of 120 different subjects was used. Every repertoire in the discovery cohort had been generated on one and the same sequencing platform. Results the study describes overall, beyond this receptor: Correlated functional status among segregating V segments might be attributable to linkage disequilibrium, but an unknown experimental factor could not be ruled out. A later analysis found that TCR association rates varied across HLA loci, with DRB1 alleles showing the most associated TCRs and HLA-C alleles the fewest. In an earlier analysis of some 540 of the donors, most TCR beta V segments appeared in productive rearrangements about 87% or about 30% of the time, broadly matching IMGT annotations. The sequencing pipeline was judged likely to have produced a cluster of highly shared sequence variants as a technical artifact. In a later analysis, HLA-associated TCR beta chains were found to be more clonally expanded and to have lower generation probabilities than equally common non-associated chains. A further reported finding was that TCR beta sequences accurately predicted the HLA-A and HLA-B alleles for most subjects in the first cohort. Sequencing depth was assumed to be roughly uniform across donors in the presence/absence analyses, though that assumption may not hold. Most CMV-associated TCR beta chains appeared to be HLA-restricted in a later analysis, and the HLA associations seemed to be driven largely by CMV exposure. The study listed 164 TCR beta chains as associated with cytomegalovirus. Because HLA typing was unavailable for some donors at each locus, only the typed subset was used in association tests. The cohort was sequenced for TCR beta chains only, and without alpha or paired-chain data the features that could be detected were limited. Strong co-occurrence of HLA alleles, especially DR and DQ, made assigning TCR associations to individual alleles difficult. In vitro tests confirmed that a few of the cytomegalovirus-associated TCR beta chains recognize cytomegalovirus antigens. CMV serostatus was the only immune exposure information available for the cohort. A later genetic analysis associated a missense DCLRE1C variant with V-gene and J-gene trimming of TCR beta chains, and an independent cohort replicated the association. A later analysis reported that several top co-occurrence clusters appeared linked to parvovirus B19, influenza, CMV and Epstein-Barr virus. In both the original and validation cohorts, the classifier was reported to diagnose cytomegalovirus status with high specificity and sensitivity. The 87-base-pair reads could not distinguish some IMGT-functional V segments, including TRBV6-2 and TRBV6-3, so those segments were excluded. Compared with the approximately 670-donor mean, donors in an Asian-associated ancestry cluster had fewer N-insertions in productive TCRs, according to a later genetic analysis. The earlier analysis of 587 of the donors excluded around 17 rarely observed V segments, including chromosome 9 orphons, because counts were too low. In a later analysis, some 17,000 TCR beta sequences were associated with specific HLA alleles at a false discovery rate of 0.05. It was suggested by the authors that the approach could potentially be generalized to other disease states and immunological phenotypes. Most TCR sequences were observed very rarely across donors, whereas some public TCRs were present in many individuals.

Note on this clone: The specificity of this receptor is unknown. The input lacks base qualities; no much larger clone sits a single base away.

The cohort was made up of 500 to 850 healthy bone marrow donors. All cohort members were sampled while nominally healthy, although unrecorded immune exposures were likely present. The donor tested CMV seropositive and was one of the 289 seropositive cohort members. A peripheral blood sample was provided by each donor, and peripheral blood mononuclear cells were used for TCR beta sequencing. Genomic DNA was extracted from the blood cell samples with the Qiagen DNeasy Blood Extraction Kit. V drops 3 bases and J drops 0 bases, leaving 11 bases in between. Spanning cysteine to phenylalanine, the CDR3 consists of 15 amino acids. The read is trimmed to its CDR3 DNA, 45 bases read in frame from base 1. CDR1 and CDR2 were assigned from the germline V gene as SGHTA and FQGNSA. The library was prepared using the immunoSEQ multiplex PCR assay. A mixture of 60 forward primers for TCR Vbeta segments and 13 reverse primers for TCR Jbeta segments was used in the multiplex PCR. A multiplex PCR assay on genomic DNA amplified the CDR3 region of rearranged TCR beta genes. On the Illumina HiSeq System, the amplified TCR beta libraries were sequenced as 87-base-pair reads. As for the authors' bioinformatics: In a later analysis, some 80 million unique TCR beta chains were counted across the approximately 620 repertoires, and about 10 million of these chains were shared by at least two donors. Raw reads were error-corrected and collapsed into unique sequences by a nearest-neighbor algorithm in which closely related sequences were merged to remove PCR and sequencing errors. To assign V, D and J gene segments, CDR3 sequences were aligned to IMGT reference sequences. For a sequence to be retained, a match of at least six nucleotides to both a V gene segment and a J gene segment was required. A rearrangement counted as productive if the CDR3 had no stop codons and remained in frame with V and J, and every other rearrangement counted as non-productive. CDR3 was defined according to IMGT convention as the region running from the second conserved V-encoded cysteine to the conserved J-encoded phenylalanine. The earlier analysis of about 620 of the donors excluded sequences that lacked an unambiguous match to a single V gene segment. An earlier analysis of roughly 590 of the donors called V segments functional above 56.7% productive rearrangements and segregating when the between-donor standard deviation exceeded 5%. To diagnose cytomegalovirus status from the catalog of TCR beta chain sequences, a statistical classification framework was built. In a later analysis, V and J genes were assigned by comparing TCR nucleotide sequences against IMGT/GENE-DB human TR gene sequences. A later analysis assigned CDR3 sequences and most-parsimonious VDJ recombination scenarios with the TCRdist pipeline. In a later analysis, each TCR beta chain was defined by its CDR3 amino acid sequence together with its V-gene family, and reads without a unique V-gene family were excluded. As a way to deal with suspected cross-contamination and a sequencing artifact, a later analysis dropped 592 nucleotide sequences that were highly shared and had low generation probability. A later analysis calculated a clonal expansion index for each public chain from normalized within-repertoire ranks of inferred template counts. Generation probabilities in a later analysis came from a VDJ recombination model fitted to out-of-frame rearrangements, and those results were checked against IGoR. A later analysis scored TCR-TCR, TCR-HLA and TCR-CMV co-occurrence with hypergeometric tests, applying a repertoire-size bias correction to TCR pairs. False discovery rates were estimated in a later analysis by permuting HLA or CMV assignments 20 times. In a later analysis, co-occurring TCRs were grouped using DBSCAN, and TCRdist sequence similarity was added for clustering within HLA-allele-positive subsets. For co-occurrence clustering, repertoires with fewer than 30,000 or more than 120,000 public chains were excluded, along with roughly 5 repertoires with anomalous nucleotide sharing. Sourced from immuneACCESS, this table was stored by TCRdb with only in-frame sequences that have V and J called. A share of the clones is absent; for the studies checked, an unresolved V gene accounts for under half, and the remainder has no known explanation. The V and J calls and clone size come from that table; D and trimming were worked out from the DNA. The sample contains roughly 86,000 clones, roughly 80% of them found a single time. The ten largest clones represent 6.5% to 8% of the sample.

This chain is built from TRBV7-2 and TRBJ1-2; confidence is insufficient to name the D gene. The sequence was obtained from a man aged 50-60 years in good health and CMV-seropositive. The sample taken for sequencing was PBMCs. Here is the DNA: TGTGCCAGCAGCTTGACACAGACCACTAACTATGGCTACACCTTC. It specifies CASSLTQTTNYGYTF. With all but the CDR3 taken from the reference TRBV7-2 and TRBJ1-2 genes, the full variable domain is: GAGVSQSPSNKVTEKGKDVELRCDPISGHTALYWYRQSLGQGLEFLIYFQGNSAPDKSGLPSDRFSAERTGGSVSTLTIQRTQQEDSAVYLCASSLTQTTNYGYTFGSGTRLTVV.